Listed here is a single T cell receptor (beta chain). These data are taken from a study of cytomegalovirus exposure and HLA in healthy donors. Germline V CDR1 and CDR2: MGHRA, YSYEKL. V was trimmed by 0 bases and J by 2 bases, leaving 14 bases between them. This CDR3 contains 16 residues. The PCR used 60 Vbeta and 13 Jbeta primers. Data came from immunoSEQ multiplex PCR; TCRdb stores just in-frame clones and leaves some out. The top ten hold 1.8% of the sample, which has around 130,000 clones, around 76% seen once. Sequencing input: PBMCs. The receptor was derived from a woman aged 45-65 years in good health and CMV-seronegative. The chain uses TRBV4-1 and TRBJ2-7, with D tentatively TRBD2 (7 bases). The CDR3 sequence is CASSQEGGALTYEQYF. The CDR3 region has the DNA TGCGCCAGCAGCCAAGAAGGGGGGGCCCTCACCTACGAGCAGTACTTC.